These 12 T cell receptor beta chains came from one sample sequenced in a study of blood T cell repertoires in COVID-19. Libraries were prepared by immunoSEQ multiplex PCR; TCRdb keeps only in-frame clonotypes and omits some of them. In the table there are roughly 86,000 clones, 85% of which are singletons. Source material: peripheral blood. These receptors were taken from a man aged 50 to 59 with acute or convalescent COVID-19.

The chain recombines TRBV24-1 with TRBJ2-3, with 9 bases that match TRBD1. V shed 4 bases, J shed 5 bases, and the junction held 6 bases outside the gene matches. The V gene's germline CDR1 is KGHDR and CDR2 SFDVKD. The CDR3 length is 15 residues. The CDR3 reads CATSDTGGEGDTQYF. Here the CDR3 DNA reads TGTGCCACCAGTGACACAGGGGGCGAAGGAGATACGCAGTATTTT.

The rearrangement uses TRBV12-3 or TRBV12-4 and TRBJ1-1; D ambiguous. V was trimmed by 6 bases and J by 1 base, leaving 6 bases between them. This CDR3 spans 12 amino acids. In DNA, the CDR3 is TGTGCCAGCAGGTTCGGGAACACTGAAGCTTTCTTT. Protein product: CASRFGNTEAFF.

As concerns this clone: The same CDR3 also results from other DNA sequences found in this sample. The chain couples TRBV6-5 to TRBJ2-7; 8 nucleotides align to TRBD1. The CDR3 is made up of 13 amino acids. The junction had 2 bases not matched to a gene; V was cut back by 6 bases and J by 1 base. Germline loops: CDR1 MNHEY, CDR2 SVGAGI. As DNA, the CDR3 is TGTGCCAGCAGGCGGACAGGGTCCTACGAGCAGTACTTC. Protein product: CASRRTGSYEQYF.

In this sample, this clone turned up once. The chain couples TRBV6-5 to TRBJ2-1; D unresolved. Trimming stripped 0 bases from V and 10 bases from J, with 16 bases between. The CDR3 totals 15 residues. From germline, CDR1 is MNHEY and CDR2 SVGAGI. CDR3 sequence reads: CASSYSLPSLGEQFF. For the CDR3, the DNA is TGTGCCAGCAGTTACTCGTTACCATCCCTCGGGGAGCAGTTCTTC.

The genes are TRBV5-8 and TRBJ1-5; unclear D gene. The CDR3 is 13 amino acids. V was pared by 0 bases and J by 1 base, with 2 bases between. Per the germline V gene, CDR1 is SGHTS and CDR2 is YDEGEE. This chain's CDR3 is CASSLVSNQPQHF. The DNA for the CDR3 is TGTGCCAGCAGCTTGGTAAGCAATCAGCCCCAGCATTTT. The full variable domain, its missing parts supplied by reference TRBV5-8 and TRBJ1-5, is EAGVTQSPTHLIKTRGQQATLRCSPISGHTSVYWYQQALGLGLQFLLWYDEGEERNRGNFPPRFSGRQFPNYSSELNVNALELEDSALYLCASSLVSNQPQHFGDGTRLSIL.

This chain links TRBV28 with TRBJ2-2; 10 bases agree with TRBD2. There are 21 residues in the CDR3. Germline V CDR1 and CDR2: MDHEN, SYDVKM. After removal of 2 bases from V and 6 bases from J, the junction contained 21 bases not matched to a gene. The CDR3 bases are TGTGCCAGCAGTTTAGTAGTCAATCGACTAAAGCGGGAGGGCCCTCCCGGGGAGCTGTTTTTT. The encoded protein is CASSLVVNRLKREGPPGELFF.

The J gene is TRBJ2-7, the V gene TRBV15, with TRBD2 matching 12 bases. CDR3 size: 15 residues. Unmatched junction bases numbered 3, after V lost 1 base and J lost 5 bases. From germline, CDR1 is LNHNV and CDR2 YYDKDF (reference sequence). CDR3 nucleotide sequence: TGTGCCACCAGCAGAGGTCTAGCGGGAGGGGACGAGCAGTACTTC. Amino acids: CATSRGLAGGDEQYF.

V gene TRBV5-4 combines with J gene TRBJ2-3; 14 bases map to TRBD2. V gave up 4 bases and J gave up 1 base; unmatched junction bases: 11. The CDR3 runs to 19 residues. Looked up from germline, CDR1 is SGHNT and CDR2 is YYREEE (reference sequence). CDR3 region: CASSPRLAGGRRGTDTQYF. The CDR3 DNA reads TGTGCCAGCAGCCCGAGACTAGCGGGAGGGCGAAGGGGCACAGATACGCAGTATTTT.

V gene TRBV7-2 combines with J gene TRBJ1-2; D not certain. With 0 bases removed from V and 8 bases from J, the gap between germline ends came to 13 bases. The CDR3 length is 14 residues. Germline V lookup: CDR1 SGHTA, CDR2 FQGNSA. In DNA form, the CDR3 reads TGTGCCAGCAGCTTAGCTCAGGCTCCTCAAGGCTACACCTTC. Protein: CASSLAQAPQGYTF.

The rearrangement links TRBV4-2 to TRBJ2-5; 10 bases are a match to TRBD1. The CDR3 sequence is 17 residues long. CDR1 is LGHNA, CDR2 YNFKEQ, per germline. V lost 1 base to trimming and J lost 5 bases; unmatched junction nucleotides: 10. The CDR3 nucleotides are TGTGCCAGCAGCCAAGGACAGGGGGCTGGGGACTTGGAGACCCAGTACTTC. Translated, it gives CASSQGQGAGDLETQYF.

The chain recombines TRBV6-5 with TRBJ2-7; 9 positions match TRBD1. Per the germline V gene, CDR1 is MNHEY and CDR2 is SVGAGI. The CDR3 is 15 amino acids. The V gene end was trimmed by 6 bases and the J gene end by 5 bases; junction bases not matched to a gene: 11. The CDR3 sequence is CASRPPGQGIHEQYF. The CDR3 nucleotides are TGTGCCAGCAGACCCCCGGGACAGGGAATCCACGAGCAGTACTTC.

The rearrangement joins TRBV7-2 to TRBJ2-7; maybe TRBD2 (6 bases). Trimming removed 5 bases at V and 4 bases at J, with 18 bases between. Germline lookup yields CDR1 SGHTA and CDR2 FQGNSA. The CDR3 is made up of 15 amino acids. Here the CDR3 DNA reads TGTGCCAGCAGCCTCAGCTCACTAGCCACATACGAGCAGTACTTC. Translated: CASSLSSLATYEQYF. The whole variable domain, filled in from reference TRBV7-2 and TRBJ2-7, reads GAGVSQSPSNKVTEKGKDVELRCDPISGHTALYWYRQSLGQGLEFLIYFQGNSAPDKSGLPSDRFSAERTGGSVSTLTIQRTQQEDSAVYLCASSLSSLATYEQYFGPGTRLTVT.